These 2 T cell receptor beta chains were sequenced from one sample in a study of T cell responses to AZD1222 COVID-19 vaccine. Repertoires were generated with immunoSEQ multiplex PCR, while TCRdb's copy carries only in-frame clones and drops some. The top ten clones hold about 4.5% of a sample with tens of thousands of clones, about 85% of them seen once. The sequencing here drew on peripheral blood, taken 28 days after the second AZD1222 dose. The origin of the receptors is an adult who received the AZD1222 COVID-19 vaccine.

The chain combines TRBV19 with TRBJ1-5; the D is unclear. The CDR3 is 13 amino acids. The V end lost 7 bases, the J end lost 2 bases, and 9 bases lay between the germline ends. The V gene's germline CDR1 is LNHDA and CDR2 SQIVND (reference sequence). CDR3 residues: CASTNRGNQPQHF. The CDR3, as DNA: TGTGCCAGTACAAACCGGGGCAATCAGCCCCAGCATTTT. The full variable domain, completed using reference TRBV19 and TRBJ1-5, is DGGITQSPKYLFRKEGQNVTLSCEQNLNHDAMYWYRQDPGQGLRLIYYSQIVNDFQKGDIAEGYSVSREKKESFPLTVTSAQKNPTAFYLCASTNRGNQPQHFGDGTRLSIL.

J is TRBJ1-1 and V is TRBV2; D not resolved. Germline CDR1 and CDR2: SNHLY and FYNNEI. The CDR3 loop spans 12 amino acids. The CDR3 here is CALEAMNTEAFF. CDR3 in DNA: TGTGCATTGGAGGCCATGAACACTGAAGCTTTCTTT.